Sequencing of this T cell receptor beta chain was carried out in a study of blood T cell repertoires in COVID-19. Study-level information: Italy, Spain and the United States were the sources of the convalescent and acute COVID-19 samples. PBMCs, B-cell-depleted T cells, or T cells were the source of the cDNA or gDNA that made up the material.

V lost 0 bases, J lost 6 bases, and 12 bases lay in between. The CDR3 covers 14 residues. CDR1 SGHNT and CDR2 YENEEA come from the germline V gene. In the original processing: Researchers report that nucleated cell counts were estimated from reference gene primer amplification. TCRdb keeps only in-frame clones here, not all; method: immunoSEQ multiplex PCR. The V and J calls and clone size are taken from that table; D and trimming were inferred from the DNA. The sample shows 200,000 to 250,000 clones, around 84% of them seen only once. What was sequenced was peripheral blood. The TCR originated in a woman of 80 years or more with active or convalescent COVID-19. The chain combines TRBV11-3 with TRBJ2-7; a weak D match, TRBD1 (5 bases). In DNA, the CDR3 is TGTGCCAGCAGCTTAGATCGTGGGGCTGGCGAGCAGTACTTC. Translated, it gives CASSLDRGAGEQYF.